These 30 T cell receptor beta chains originate from one sample sequenced in a study of blood T cell repertoires in COVID-19. The repertoire was sequenced with immunoSEQ multiplex PCR; TCRdb's copy has only in-frame clones and lacks some. Here the sample spans some 150,000 clones, approximately 90% being singletons. Sequencing was done on a sample of peripheral blood. Every receptor here comes from a woman in her fifties or sixties with active COVID-19.

The chain links TRBV5-1 to TRBJ2-7; D is unresolved. Germline values: CDR1 SGHRS, CDR2 YFSETQ. The CDR3 runs to 14 residues. Trimming pared 2 bases from V and 4 bases from J, leaving 13 bases between. CDR3 protein: CASSFGPTGYEQYF. CDR3 nucleotides: TGCGCCAGCAGCTTTGGCCCGACTGGGTACGAGCAGTACTTC.

This clone was found once. The genes are TRBV15 and TRBJ1-2, with 7 nucleotides matching TRBD1. There are 15 residues in the CDR3. Germline V gene sequence: CDR1 LNHNV, CDR2 YYDKDF (reference sequence). With 3 bases clipped from V and 5 bases from J, the junction kept 9 bases outside the gene matches. CDR3 sequence: CATSRRGTAQYGYTF. DNA for the CDR3: TGTGCCACCAGCAGGAGAGGGACAGCTCAGTATGGCTACACCTTC.

The CDR3 bases are TGCGCCAGCAGCCAAGCAAACAGGGGGATTTCCAAGAATGAAAAACTGTTTTTT. It encodes CASSQANRGISKNEKLFF. The chain couples TRBV4-3 to TRBJ1-4; 8 bases fit TRBD1. Looked up from germline, CDR1 is LGHNA and CDR2 is YSLEER. The CDR3 contains 18 residues. Losses at the gene ends were 1 base for V and 5 bases for J; bases not matched to a gene: 12.

The V and J genes are TRBV5-1 and TRBJ2-3; TRBD2 matches at 8 bases. Per germline, CDR1 SGHRS and CDR2 YFSETQ. CDR3 length: 15 residues. J was trimmed by 6 bases and V by 0 bases; bases with no gene match: 6. The DNA of the CDR3 is TGCGCCAGCAGCTTGGGAAGCGGGAGAGGGGATACGCAGTATTTT. Translation: CASSLGSGRGDTQYF.

The chain recombines TRBV2 with TRBJ2-5, with a weak D call TRBD1 (6 bases). V was trimmed by 11 bases and J by 1 base, leaving 20 bases between them. The CDR3 consists of 15 residues. In germline, CDR1 is SNHLY, CDR2 FYNNEI. CDR3 region: CAGQFLRAGQETQYF. The CDR3 nucleotides are TGTGCCGGACAGTTTTTAAGGGCGGGCCAAGAGACCCAGTACTTC.

This rearrangement joins TRBV5-4 to TRBJ1-1; D ambiguous. The CDR3 has 11 amino acids. V lost 4 bases, J lost 10 bases, and 11 bases lay in between. CDR1 is SGHNT, CDR2 YYREEE, per germline (reference sequence). The CDR3 DNA sequence: TGTGCCAGCAGCGTGCAAAGAGGAGCTTTCTTT. Its translation: CASSVQRGAFF.

The chain couples TRBV25-1 to TRBJ2-2; tentatively, D is TRBD1 (6 bases). The V gene's germline CDR1 is MGHDK and CDR2 SYGVNS. Trimming took off 6 bases at V and 7 bases at J, with 9 bases between the two ends. This CDR3 comprises 12 residues. Here the CDR3 DNA reads TGTGCCAGCAGGGGGGCTGTCGGGGAGCTGTTTTTT. Protein product: CASRGAVGELFF.

The J gene is TRBJ2-5, the V gene TRBV18; tentative D call: TRBD2 (6 bases). V lost 4 bases and J lost 4, with 10 bases in between. Germline V gives CDR1 KGHSH, CDR2 LQKENI. The CDR3 consists of 13 residues. In DNA form, the CDR3 reads TGTGCCAGCTCACGGGACTGGGGAGAGACCCAGTACTTC. This sequence encodes CASSRDWGETQYF.

The V gene is TRBV18, the J gene TRBJ1-1; 7 bases agree with TRBD1. V was clipped by 1 base and J by 4 bases; unmatched bases: 12. This CDR3 has 17 amino acids. Germline V lookup: CDR1 KGHSH, CDR2 LQKENI. The CDR3 reads CASSPREGGGTGTEAFF. The CDR3 bases are TGTGCCAGCTCACCACGTGAAGGGGGCGGAACGGGCACTGAAGCTTTCTTT.

This clone occurred once. This chain links TRBV18 with TRBJ2-7; TRBD2 is a possible D gene (5 bases). Per germline, CDR1 KGHSH and CDR2 LQKENI. The CDR3 sequence is 14 residues long. Trimming cost V 2 bases and J 2 bases, with 10 bases left between them. CDR3 in amino acids: CASSPGSTAYEQYF. CDR3 nucleotides: TGTGCCAGCTCACCAGGGAGCACTGCCTACGAGCAGTACTTC.

The rearrangement links TRBV27 to TRBJ2-7, with 8 bases fitting TRBD2. Germline V lookup: CDR1 MNHEY, CDR2 SMNVEV (reference sequence). This CDR3 comprises 18 residues. J was trimmed by 4 bases and V by 0 bases; bases with no gene match: 14. In nucleotides, the CDR3 is TGTGCCAGCAGTTTATCCCCACGATCGAGCGGGAGTGTATACGAGCAGTACTTC. Translated: CASSLSPRSSGSVYEQYF.

The chain carries TRBV3-1 (or the pseudogene TRBV3-2) and TRBJ2-6; D call uncertain. This CDR3 contains 13 residues. CDR1 LGHDT and CDR2 YNNKEL come from the germline V gene (reference sequence). V shed 8 bases and J shed 4 bases, with 9 bases lying between them. The CDR3 coding sequence is TGTGCCAGCCTGGCTGCCGGGGCCAACGTCCTGACTTTC. This translates into CASLAAGANVLTF.

This chain links TRBV29-1 with TRBJ2-7, with a weak D call TRBD1 (5 bases). The germline V gene encodes CDR1 SQVTM and CDR2 ANQGSEA. V dropped 4 bases and J dropped 3 bases, with 13 bases sitting between them. The CDR3 runs 13 residues. This CDR3 reads CSVVGQGLYEQYF. The CDR3 nucleotides read TGCAGCGTTGTGGGCCAGGGCCTCTACGAGCAGTACTTC.

The V and J genes are TRBV5-1 and TRBJ2-1, with D possibly matching TRBD1 (6 bases). The V and J ends lost 2 bases and 4 bases respectively, with 13 bases between them. The germline V gene encodes CDR1 SGHRS and CDR2 YFSETQ. This CDR3 region has 15 residues. DNA of the CDR3: TGCGCCAGCAGCTTAAGACAGGAGCTATACAATGAGCAGTTCTTC. This codes for CASSLRQELYNEQFF.

This clone was detected a few times. V gene TRBV15 combines with J gene TRBJ1-4; D is uncertain. CDR3 size: 16 residues. CDR1 is LNHNV, CDR2 YYDKDF, per germline (reference sequence). The germline V and J ends were trimmed by 1 base and 7 bases, with 16 bases remaining between them. CDR3 protein: CATSRVGEPDLEKLFF. Written as DNA, the CDR3 is TGTGCCACCAGCAGAGTTGGGGAGCCGGACCTTGAAAAACTGTTTTTT.

The chain joins TRBV6-8 to TRBJ2-3, with D possibly being TRBD1 (5 bases). The CDR3 extends over 16 amino acids. Germline V gene data show CDR1 as MNHGY and CDR2 as SAAAGT. Between the trimmed V and J ends, which lost 2 bases and 0 bases, there was a span of 12 bases. CDR3 sequence: CASSYDSGPSTDTQYF. CDR3 DNA sequence: TGTGCCAGCAGTTACGACAGTGGCCCCAGCACAGATACGCAGTATTTT.

The chain links TRBV19 to TRBJ1-6; tentatively, D is TRBD1 (6 bases). The CDR3 is 14 residues long. V was cut by 7 bases and J by 7 bases, with 14 bases left in between. Germline CDR1 LNHDA, CDR2 SQIVND (reference sequence). CDR3 coding DNA: TGTGCCAGTACTACAGGGTACGGGAATTCACCCCTCCACTTT. Translation: CASTTGYGNSPLHF.

This chain links TRBV5-4 with TRBJ1-3; 8 positions agree with TRBD1. Trimming removed 4 bases from V and 2 bases from J; junction bases left unmatched: 2. CDR1 and CDR2 from the germline V gene are SGHNT and YYREEE (reference sequence). The CDR3 sequence is 14 residues long. CDR3 DNA sequence: TGTGCCAGCAGCGAGGACAGGGCTGGAAACACCATATATTTT. Residues: CASSEDRAGNTIYF. The full variable domain, its missing parts supplied by reference TRBV5-4 and TRBJ1-3, is ETGVTQSPTHLIKTRGQQVTLRCSSQSGHNTVSWYQQALGQGPQFIFQYYREEENGRGNFPPRFSGLQFPNYSSELNVNALELDDSALYLCASSEDRAGNTIYFGEGSWLTVV.

A word on this clone: The sample has other DNA sequences that encode this CDR3 too. J is TRBJ1-5 and V is TRBV18; 9 positions agree with TRBD1. V dropped 5 bases and J dropped 4; count of bases not matched to a gene: 3. Germline lookup yields CDR1 KGHSH and CDR2 LQKENI. The CDR3 runs to 14 residues. The CDR3 loop reads CASSSGQGNQPQHF. The CDR3 nucleotides are TGTGCCAGCTCATCGGGACAGGGAAATCAGCCCCAGCATTTT.

The chain is built from TRBV19 and TRBJ2-1; 13 nucleotides agree with TRBD2. The length of the CDR3 is 15 residues. The J segment lost 7 bases and the V segment lost 7 bases, leaving 7 bases of the junction unmatched. Germline CDR1 and CDR2: LNHDA and SQIVND (reference sequence). The CDR3 here is CASMRRTSGRNEQFF. The CDR3 DNA reads TGTGCCAGTATGAGAAGGACTAGCGGGAGAAATGAGCAGTTCTTC.

The J gene is TRBJ1-5, the V gene TRBV6-5, with 7 bases that match TRBD1. CDR1 and CDR2 from the germline V gene are MNHEY and SVGAGI. The V segment lost 6 bases and the J segment 1 base; nucleotides outside the gene matches: 6. This CDR3 comprises 15 residues. The CDR3: CASRSRTGSNQPQHF. CDR3 sequence (DNA): TGTGCCAGCAGATCACGGACAGGAAGCAATCAGCCCCAGCATTTT.

The chain joins TRBV6-5 to TRBJ1-2; no definite D call. Trimming removed 0 bases at V and 8 bases at J, with 13 bases between. CDR1 MNHEY and CDR2 SVGAGI come from the germline V gene. This CDR3 region has 14 residues. The CDR3 is CASSYSVRLEGYTF. CDR3 DNA: TGTGCCAGCAGTTACTCAGTAAGGCTGGAGGGCTACACCTTC.

This clone was seen only once. The chain has TRBV18 and TRBJ1-1, with TRBD1 matching 9 bases. This CDR3 has 18 residues. The V and J ends lost 4 bases and 5 bases, in that order; junction bases with no gene match: 17. Per germline, CDR1 KGHSH and CDR2 LQKENI. The DNA of the CDR3 is TGTGCCAGCTCACAACTAACCCCAACAGGGGGCGCGGGGACTGAAGCTTTCTTT. Amino acids: CASSQLTPTGGAGTEAFF. Drawing the rest from reference TRBV18 and TRBJ1-1, the complete variable domain is NAGVMQNPRHLVRRRGQEARLRCSPMKGHSHVYWYRQLPEEGLKFMVYLQKENIIDESGMPKERFSAEFPKEGPSILRIQQVVRGDSAAYFCASSQLTPTGGAGTEAFFGQGTRLTVV.

The rearrangement links TRBV7-8 to TRBJ1-4, with TRBD1 as a possible D gene (5 bases). This CDR3 contains 14 residues. Germline V gene sequence: CDR1 SGHVS, CDR2 FQNEAQ. Trimming left V 3 bases short and J 4 bases short, with 9 bases between. The CDR3 nucleotides read TGTGCCAGCAGCTTCGACAGAATTAATGAAAAACTGTTTTTT. Its translation: CASSFDRINEKLFF.

V usage is TRBV18 and J usage is TRBJ1-3; tentative D call: TRBD1 (6 bases). With 5 bases removed from V and 0 bases from J, the gap between germline ends came to 11 bases. CDR3 length: 15 residues. Per the germline V gene, CDR1 is KGHSH and CDR2 is LQKENI. The CDR3 bases are TGTGCCAGCTCAGAGGGACAAACCTCTGGAAACACCATATATTTT. Protein product: CASSEGQTSGNTIYF.

This rearrangement joins TRBV5-4 to TRBJ2-6; D ambiguous. The CDR3 sequence is 15 residues long. The germline V and J ends were trimmed by 4 bases and 0 bases, with 8 bases remaining between them. CDR1 is SGHNT, CDR2 YYREEE, per germline (reference sequence). CDR3 DNA: TGTGCCAGCAGCCTAAGTATCTCTGGGGCCAACGTCCTGACTTTC. Translation: CASSLSISGANVLTF.

This clone was picked up one time. The chain combines TRBV15 with TRBJ1-1, with D possibly being TRBD1 (5 bases). The V end was cut by 2 bases, the J end by 2 bases, with 15 bases between. Germline loops: CDR1 LNHNV, CDR2 YYDKDF (reference sequence). This CDR3 has 16 amino acids. The CDR3 here is CATSRKSGGVNTEAFF. The CDR3 DNA reads as TGTGCCACCAGCAGAAAATCGGGAGGGGTCAACACTGAAGCTTTCTTT.

The chain uses TRBV10-3 and TRBJ2-1; TRBD2 is a possible D gene (6 bases). V was trimmed by 8 bases and J by 1 base, leaving 12 bases between them. Looked up from germline, CDR1 is ENHRY and CDR2 is SYGVKD. This CDR3 contains 14 residues. CDR3 nucleotide sequence: TGTGCCATCGGAGGGAGCGCGTCCTACAATGAGCAGTTCTTC. Amino acids: CAIGGSASYNEQFF.

The chain recombines TRBV28 with TRBJ1-5; 12 bases are shared with TRBD1. The CDR3 runs 17 residues. J lost 0 bases, V lost 5 bases, and 5 bases had no gene match. Germline V gives CDR1 MDHEN, CDR2 SYDVKM. The CDR3 region has the DNA TGTGCCAGCAGTCCACGGGACAGGGGGCTTAGCAATCAGCCCCAGCATTTT. Translation gives CASSPRDRGLSNQPQHF.

The rearrangement joins TRBV7-8 to TRBJ2-7; D may be TRBD1 (6 bases). V lost 4 bases to trimming and J lost 0 bases, with 16 bases between them. The V gene's germline CDR1 is SGHVS and CDR2 FQNEAQ. The CDR3 extends over 16 amino acids. The CDR3 coding sequence is TGTGCCAGCAGCTCCGGGTGGTTCAGGGGCTCCTACGAGCAGTACTTC. Amino acid sequence: CASSSGWFRGSYEQYF.